This TCR beta chain was retrieved from a study of control samples from healthy donors and cancer patients. Trimming took off 6 bases at V and 2 bases at J, with 8 bases between the two ends. CDR3 length equals 12 residues. The method was immunoSEQ multiplex PCR; TCRdb's version includes in-frame clones alone and lacks a portion of them. The sample includes some 410,000 clones, around 90% of them seen just once. The rearrangement joins TRBV12-3 or TRBV12-4 to TRBJ2-7; D not resolved. This sequence was found in a man aged 40-49 years with head and neck cancer. The specimen sequenced was PBMCs. The chain's CDR3 is CASSPDAYEQYF. DNA for the CDR3: TGTGCCAGCAGCCCCGACGCCTACGAGCAGTACTTC.